This T cell receptor (beta chain) is drawn from a study of T cell responses to AZD1222 COVID-19 vaccine. Clones were sequenced by immunoSEQ multiplex PCR, and TCRdb holds only the in-frame ones, with some missing. Of roughly 100,000 clones in the sample, less than 95% were seen once. The study, taken as a whole, reports: Of the AZD1222 recipients, only 5 or 6 were seropositive at baseline.

About this clone: Its antigen remains unidentified.

The germline V gene has CDR1 SGHRS and CDR2 YFSETQ. V gave up 4 bases and J gave up 4 bases; unmatched junction bases: 8. This CDR3 spans 15 amino acids. Specimen: peripheral blood, collected on day 0 of AZD1222 vaccination. The TCR sequence derives from an adult in good health. V gene TRBV5-1 combines with J gene TRBJ2-1, with 7 bases aligning to TRBD2. This chain's CDR3 is CASSDQGGGYNEQFF. The CDR3, as DNA: TGCGCCAGCAGCGATCAGGGCGGGGGTTACAATGAGCAGTTCTTC.